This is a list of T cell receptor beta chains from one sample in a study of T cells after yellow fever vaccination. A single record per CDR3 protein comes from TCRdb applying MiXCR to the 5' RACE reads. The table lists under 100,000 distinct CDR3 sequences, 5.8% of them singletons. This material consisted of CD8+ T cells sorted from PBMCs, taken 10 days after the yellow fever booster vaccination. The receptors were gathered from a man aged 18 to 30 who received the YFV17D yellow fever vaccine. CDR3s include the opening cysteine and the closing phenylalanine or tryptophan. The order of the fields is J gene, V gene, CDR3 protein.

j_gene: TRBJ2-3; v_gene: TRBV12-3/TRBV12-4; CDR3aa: CASGDSGGAGDTQYF
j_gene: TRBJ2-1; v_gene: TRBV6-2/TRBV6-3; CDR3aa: CASREILYNEQFF
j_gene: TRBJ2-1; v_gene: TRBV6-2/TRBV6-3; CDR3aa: CASSLSGGAYNEQFF
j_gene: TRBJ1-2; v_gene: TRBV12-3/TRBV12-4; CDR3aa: CASTFLGTWYGYTF
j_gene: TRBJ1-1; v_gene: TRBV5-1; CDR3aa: CASSPVPPGPNTEAFF
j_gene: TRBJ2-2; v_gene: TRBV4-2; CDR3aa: CASSQVTGTKTGELFF
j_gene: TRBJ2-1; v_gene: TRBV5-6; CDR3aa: CASSLLVRAGEYNEQFF
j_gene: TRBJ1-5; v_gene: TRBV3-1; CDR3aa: CASSQEVGQGGDQPQHF
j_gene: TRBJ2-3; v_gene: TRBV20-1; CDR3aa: CSARDYRGRSTDTQYF
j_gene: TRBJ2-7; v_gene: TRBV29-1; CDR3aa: CSVGKGTSYEQYF
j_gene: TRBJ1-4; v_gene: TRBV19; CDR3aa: CASSTGTATNEKLFF
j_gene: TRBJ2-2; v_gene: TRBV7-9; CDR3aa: CASSLLYAPNNTGELFF
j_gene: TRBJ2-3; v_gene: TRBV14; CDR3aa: CASSTVQGQGVDTQYF
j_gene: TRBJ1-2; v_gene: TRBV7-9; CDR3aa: CASSFGTGNYGYTF
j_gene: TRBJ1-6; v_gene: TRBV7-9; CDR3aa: CASRFQIGTVNSPLHF
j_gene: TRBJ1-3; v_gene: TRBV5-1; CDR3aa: CASSPDRDSGNTIYF